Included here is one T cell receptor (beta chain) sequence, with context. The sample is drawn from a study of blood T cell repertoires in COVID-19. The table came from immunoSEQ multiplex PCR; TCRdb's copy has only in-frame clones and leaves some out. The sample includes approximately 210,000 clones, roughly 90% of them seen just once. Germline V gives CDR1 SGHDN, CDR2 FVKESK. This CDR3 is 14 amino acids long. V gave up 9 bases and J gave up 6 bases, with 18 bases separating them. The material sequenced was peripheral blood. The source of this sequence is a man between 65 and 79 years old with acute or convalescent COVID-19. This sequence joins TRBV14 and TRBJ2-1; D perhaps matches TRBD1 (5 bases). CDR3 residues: CASTQTARSNEQFF. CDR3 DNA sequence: TGTGCCAGTACCCAGACAGCCCGTTCCAATGAGCAGTTCTTC. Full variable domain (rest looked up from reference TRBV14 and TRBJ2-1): EAGVTQFPSHSVIEKGQTVTLRCDPISGHDNLYWYRRVMGKEIKFLLHFVKESKQDESGMPNNRFLAERTGGTYSTLKVQPAELEDSGVYFCASTQTARSNEQFFGPGTRLTVL.